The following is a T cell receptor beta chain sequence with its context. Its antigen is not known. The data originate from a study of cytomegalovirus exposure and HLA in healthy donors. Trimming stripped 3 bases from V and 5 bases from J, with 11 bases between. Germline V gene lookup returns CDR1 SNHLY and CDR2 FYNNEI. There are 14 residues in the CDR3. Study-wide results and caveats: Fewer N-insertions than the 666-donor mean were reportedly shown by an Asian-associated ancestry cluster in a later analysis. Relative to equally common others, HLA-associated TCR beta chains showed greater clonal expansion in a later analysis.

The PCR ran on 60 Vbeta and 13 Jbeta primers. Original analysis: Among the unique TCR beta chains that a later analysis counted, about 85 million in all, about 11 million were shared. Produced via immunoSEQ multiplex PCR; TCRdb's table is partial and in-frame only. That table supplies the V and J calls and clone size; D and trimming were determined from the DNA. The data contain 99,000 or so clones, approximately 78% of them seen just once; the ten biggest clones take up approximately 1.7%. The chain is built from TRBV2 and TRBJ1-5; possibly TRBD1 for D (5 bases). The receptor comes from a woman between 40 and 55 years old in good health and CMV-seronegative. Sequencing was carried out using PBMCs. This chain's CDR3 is CASSEELGDQPQHF. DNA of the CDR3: TGTGCCAGCAGTGAGGAGTTAGGGGATCAGCCCCAGCATTTT.